The rows below give T cell receptor beta chains drawn from one sample of a study of OX40 agonist ivuxolimab in advanced cancers. Method: immunoSEQ multiplex PCR; TCRdb's copy keeps in-frame clones and lacks some. The data show tens of thousands of clones, with roughly 90% seen just once and roughly 2.4% held by the top ten. This material consisted of CD4+ or CD8+ T cells sorted from blood, taken in a trial of the OX40 agonist ivuxolimab. Receptors were obtained from an adult with an advanced solid tumor such as melanoma, head and neck, liver or kidney cancer. Each CDR3 is given without its conserved first and last residue. Clone size is stated in some rows and not others, as once, few, many or a class when expanded.

TRBV5-8	TRBJ1-2	NA	ASSGDAGPRGGYT
TRBV30	TRBJ1-6	NA	AWSVRGISNSPLH
TRBV6-6	TRBJ2-5	NA	ASSYPGTGRETQY
TRBV5-1	TRBJ2-5	NA	ASSPPGLRETQY
TRBV4-1	TRBJ2-1	once	ASSQGLAGGQPYNEQF
TRBV28	TRBJ2-7	NA	ASSFPGVAGGYEQY
TRBV5-4	TRBJ2-5	NA	ASSLGRVQETQY
TRBV30	TRBJ1-5	NA	AWSAPGVDQPQH
TRBV6-5	TRBJ2-7	NA	ASSFLWAGSGYEQY
TRBV5-8	TRBJ2-3	NA	ASSFSGQDLTADTQY
TRBV11-1	TRBJ1-1	NA	ASSLGPTGLNTEAF
TRBV7-2	TRBJ1-6	NA	ASSWTHSPLH
TRBV19	TRBJ2-2	NA	ASSPTGLTGELF
TRBV29-1	TRBJ1-1	NA	SVEIYTEAF
TRBV10-3	TRBJ1-2	NA	AISESIANYGYT
TRBV7-2	TRBJ1-1	NA	ASSLGQQGASTEAF
TRBV6-5	TRBJ1-5	NA	ASSGGPGDQPQH
TRBV7-8	TRBJ2-7	NA	ASSFRDRELWEQY
TRBV19	TRBJ2-1	NA	ASSSPGLPTDEQF
TRBV5-1	TRBJ2-1	few	ASSLQGEGNEQF
TRBV4-1	TRBJ2-5	NA	ASSQARDPGGQETQY
TRBV28	TRBJ1-4	NA	ASSLFGSNEKLF
TRBV28	TRBJ2-1	NA	ASSLTPGGHNEQF
TRBV9	TRBJ2-3	NA	ASSVASEDTQY
TRBV6-5	TRBJ2-1	NA	ASGKTGSSYNEQF
TRBV28	TRBJ2-3	NA	ASSGPLAGDLADTQY
TRBV4-1	TRBJ2-1	once	ASSQGTSGRLLGTYNEQF
TRBV10-3	TRBJ1-2	NA	AISEGVRGYT
TRBV28	TRBJ1-5	NA	ASSSDPRDGEPQH
TRBV4-1	TRBJ2-3	NA	ASSHGRTATTDTQY
TRBV7-2	TRBJ2-1	NA	ASNNGLAGEGGQF